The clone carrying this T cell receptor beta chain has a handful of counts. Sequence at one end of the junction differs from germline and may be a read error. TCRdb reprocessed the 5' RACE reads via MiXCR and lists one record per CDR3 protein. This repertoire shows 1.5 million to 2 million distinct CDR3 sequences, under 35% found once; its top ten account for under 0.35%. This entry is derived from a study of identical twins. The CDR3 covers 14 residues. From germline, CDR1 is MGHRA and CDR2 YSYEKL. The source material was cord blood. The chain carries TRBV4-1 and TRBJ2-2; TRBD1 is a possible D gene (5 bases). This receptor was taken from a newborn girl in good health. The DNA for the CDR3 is TGTGCCAGCAGTCAAACAGGGAACACCGGGGAGCTGTTTTTT. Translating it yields CASSQTGNTGELFF.